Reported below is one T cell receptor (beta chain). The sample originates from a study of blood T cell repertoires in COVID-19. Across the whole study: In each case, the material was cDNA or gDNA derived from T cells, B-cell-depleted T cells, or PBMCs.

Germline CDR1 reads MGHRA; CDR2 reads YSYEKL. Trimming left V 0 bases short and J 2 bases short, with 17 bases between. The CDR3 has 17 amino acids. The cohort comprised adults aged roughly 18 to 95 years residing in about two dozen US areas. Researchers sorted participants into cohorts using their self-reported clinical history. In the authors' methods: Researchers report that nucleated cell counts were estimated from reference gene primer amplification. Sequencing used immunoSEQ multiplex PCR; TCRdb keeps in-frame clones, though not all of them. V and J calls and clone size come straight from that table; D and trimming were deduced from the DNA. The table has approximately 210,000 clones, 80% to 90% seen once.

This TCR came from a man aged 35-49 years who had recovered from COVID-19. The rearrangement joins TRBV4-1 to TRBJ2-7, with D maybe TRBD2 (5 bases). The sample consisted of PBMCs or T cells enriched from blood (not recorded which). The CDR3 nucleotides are TGCGCCAGCAGCCAAGATCGCGGTCGGGCTAGCCCCTACGAGCAGTACTTC. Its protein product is CASSQDRGRASPYEQYF.